This T cell receptor (beta chain) was identified during a study of regulatory T cells in long-lasting Graves disease. Arm-PCR with iRepertoire HTBI primers amplified the CDR3 regions for these TCR beta libraries. TCRdb called the multiplex PCR reads again in MiXCR, with one record for every CDR3 protein. The sample consists of 200,000 to 250,000 distinct CDR3 sequences, about 19% of them appearing once. Time point of the sample: newly diagnosed GD, antithyroid drugs for less than 3 months. Extracted PBMC RNA gave rise to the TCR library. Criteria from the American Thyroid Association guidelines were applied to diagnose Graves' disease. Enrollment of patients was through an endocrinology department in Xi'an, China. This CDR3 is 13 amino acids long. Germline V gives CDR1 SGHNT, CDR2 YENEEA. This clonotype was seen once. Its target is not known. The junction departs from the called germline gene at one end, perhaps through a read error.

The study's findings and limits: TRBV28 was favored in persistent disease, as were TRBJ1-2 and TRBJ2-5.

These data are also associated with another study on T cells in Graves' hyperthyroidism and ophthalmopathy.

Here the sequenced sample was peripheral blood mononuclear cells (PBMCs), taken at new diagnosis, from a patient treated with antithyroid drugs. The chain uses TRBV11-3 and TRBJ2-7; D is undetermined. The sequence was collected from a woman in her thirties with Graves disease. DNA for the CDR3: TGTGCCAGCACCTTAAGATGGCCCAGGGAGCAGTACTTC. Residues: CASTLRWPREQYF.